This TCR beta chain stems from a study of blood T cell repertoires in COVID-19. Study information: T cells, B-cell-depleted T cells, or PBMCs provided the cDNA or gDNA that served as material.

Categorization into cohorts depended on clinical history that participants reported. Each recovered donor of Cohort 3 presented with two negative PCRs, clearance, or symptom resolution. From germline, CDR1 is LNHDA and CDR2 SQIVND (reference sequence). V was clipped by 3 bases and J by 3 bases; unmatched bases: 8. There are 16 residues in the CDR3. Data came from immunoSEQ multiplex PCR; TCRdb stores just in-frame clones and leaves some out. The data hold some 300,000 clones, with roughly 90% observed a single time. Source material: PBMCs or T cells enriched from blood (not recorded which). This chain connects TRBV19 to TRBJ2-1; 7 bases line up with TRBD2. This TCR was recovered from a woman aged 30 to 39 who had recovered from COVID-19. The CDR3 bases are TGTGCCAGTAGTATTCAAGGCCCTAGCGGCTACAATGAGCAGTTCTTC. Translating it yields CASSIQGPSGYNEQFF. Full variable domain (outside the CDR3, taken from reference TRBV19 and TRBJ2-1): DGGITQSPKYLFRKEGQNVTLSCEQNLNHDAMYWYRQDPGQGLRLIYYSQIVNDFQKGDIAEGYSVSREKKESFPLTVTSAQKNPTAFYLCASSIQGPSGYNEQFFGPGTRLTVL.